This T cell receptor (beta chain) came from a study of T cell repertoires in ileal Crohn's disease. Background on the study: At surgery, under 40% of patients smoked, with median disease duration about eight years. Thiopurines (around 11) or anti-TNF agents (around 19) were given postoperatively to about half.

The junction had 2 bases not matched to a gene; V was cut back by 2 bases and J by 5 bases. Germline V CDR1 and CDR2: SGHTA, FQGNSA. This CDR3 is built from 15 residues. A note on this clone: Its antigen remains unknown.

Adults with ileal or ileocolonic Crohn's disease and an indication for resection were eligible. Sequencing used immunoSEQ multiplex PCR; TCRdb keeps in-frame clones, though not all of them. The sample holds some 30,000 clones, about 81% seen once. The study's findings and limits: Every patient over 26.8% clonality showed endoscopic recurrence.

The chain carries TRBV7-2 and TRBJ1-5; 11 nucleotides match TRBD1. The clonotype was recovered from an adult with Crohn's disease. The specimen was ileal tissue. The CDR3 sequence: CASSLRTGGDQPQHF. The CDR3 region has the DNA TGTGCCAGCAGCTTAAGGACAGGGGGCGATCAGCCCCAGCATTTT.